The next 17 T cell receptor beta chains were all read from a single sample in a study of tumor and adjacent non-tumor tissue in lung cancer. Three rounds of nested PCR, following a modified ARM-PCR protocol, produced the TCRbeta library. TCRdb re-called the multiplex PCR reads with MiXCR, one entry per CDR3 protein. The repertoire holds 81,000 or so distinct CDR3 sequences, with roughly 80% as singletons. RNA was extracted from bulk tissue without any cell sorting. The specimen was lung tumor tissue. All receptors derive from a woman aged 45-59 years with non-small cell lung cancer.

A remark on this clonotype: Sequence at one end of the junction differs from germline and may be a read error. The chain employs TRBV12-3 or TRBV12-4 and TRBJ2-1, with 13 nucleotides matching TRBD2. The CDR3 spans 15 residues. CDR3 nucleotides: TGTGCCAGCAAACCGGGACTAGCGGGAACCAATGAGCACCTCTTC. Translating gives CASKPGLAGTNEHLF.

Concerning this clonotype: One end of the junction fails to match germline, which may point to a read error. This chain links TRBV29-1 with TRBJ2-2, with D possibly matching TRBD1 (6 bases). Germline CDR1 reads SQVTM; CDR2 reads ANQGSEA. This CDR3 has 15 residues. The DNA for the CDR3 is TGCATCGTTGTAGAACGGGACAATTACACCGGGGAGTTGTTTTTT. Protein sequence: CIVVERDNYTGELFF.

Comment on this clonotype: At one boundary the junction diverges from the germline segment, which might be a read error. CDR3 amino acids: CSAPGGDYGYTF. In DNA form, the CDR3 reads TGCAGCGCCCCGGGGGGCGACTATGGCTACACTTTC. This rearrangement joins TRBV29-1 to TRBJ1-2, with a weak D call TRBD1 (6 bases). This CDR3 has 12 residues. The V gene's germline CDR1 is SQVTM and CDR2 ANQGSEA.

This clonotype was seen only once. This chain joins TRBV5-4 and TRBJ2-6, with D possibly being TRBD1 (7 bases). The V and J ends lost 4 bases and 4 bases respectively, with 12 bases between them. CDR3 length: 15 amino acids. CDR1 is SGHNT, CDR2 YYREEE, per germline (reference sequence). The CDR3 here is CASSTGDSGANVLTF. The CDR3 nucleotides read TGTGCCAGCAGCACAGGGGACTCGGGGGCCAACGTCCTGACTTTC.

In regard to this clonotype: The junction shows a germline mismatch at one end, possibly a read error. The rearrangement links TRBV5-6 to TRBJ1-2, with 10 bases that match TRBD1. Germline values: CDR1 SGHDT, CDR2 YYEEEE. This CDR3 has 16 amino acids. CDR3 loop: CVSSLWGTGDPYGYTF. In DNA, the CDR3 is TGCGTCAGCAGCTTGTGGGGGACAGGGGACCCCTATGGCTACACCTTC.

Concerning this clonotype itself: A junction end diverges from the germline sequence, so it may reflect a read error. This chain connects TRBV5-1 to TRBJ1-6; no reliable D call. Germline CDR1 reads SGHRS; CDR2 reads YFSETQ. The length of the CDR3 is 20 residues. The DNA for the CDR3 is TGCGCCAGCAGCATTGAACCGGGTCAGACTGCACGCTTGTATAATTCACCCATCCACTTT. It codes for CASSIEPGQTARLYNSPIHF.

In the case of this clonotype: Without the conserved terminal phenylalanine or tryptophan, this CDR3 likely stems from a read error. The gene calls are TRBV11-1 and TRBJ1-1; D ambiguous. The CDR3 loop spans 15 amino acids. Germline CDR1 SGHAT, CDR2 FQDESV (reference sequence). Trimming stripped 4 bases from V and 1 base from J, with 13 bases between. The CDR3 here is CASSSEDCSNTEAFL. CDR3 in DNA: TGTGCCAGCAGCTCCGAGGACTGTTCGAACACTGAAGCTTTCTTA.

Regarding this clonotype: With a much larger clone just one base away, this may be a read error. J is TRBJ1-1 and V is TRBV5-1, with 9 bases identical to TRBD1. The CDR3 covers 15 residues. The germline CDR1 and CDR2 sequences are SGHRS and YFSETQ. V dropped 3 bases and J dropped 5; count of bases not matched to a gene: 8. As DNA, the CDR3 is TGCGCCAGCAGCTACAGGGGGCATCTGGGTACTGAAGCTTTCTTT. Protein product: CASSYRGHLGTEAFF.

This clonotype was seen once. One junction end does not reproduce the germline sequence, and a read error may be involved. The chain joins TRBV6-2 or TRBV6-3 to TRBJ2-4; 7 positions agree with TRBD2. The CDR3 consists of 13 residues. The germline V gene has CDR1 MNHEY and CDR2 SVGEGT. The CDR3 spells CASRTGGKNILYF. CDR3 sequence (DNA): TGTGCCAGCAGGACGGGAGGCAAAAATATTCTGTACTTC.

Concerning this clonotype: The junction shows a germline mismatch at one end, possibly a read error. This chain connects TRBV29-1 to TRBJ2-1; the match to TRBD2 covers 7 bases. The CDR3 runs 14 residues. Germline CDR1 is SQVTM and CDR2 is ANQGSEA. CDR3 DNA sequence: TGCAGCGCCGACGGGACTACCGGGATGAATGACCAGTTCTTC. This gives the protein CSADGTTGMNDQFF.

This clonotype was seen more than once but under ten times. The V and J genes are TRBV29-1 and TRBJ1-2; 7 bases fit TRBD1. V shed 1 base and J 5 bases; nucleotides not matched to a gene: 13. Germline assignment: CDR1 SQVTM and CDR2 ANQGSEA. The CDR3 is 16 residues long. CDR3 DNA: TGCAGCGTTGAAGGTTGGGACAGTGGGGACCTATATGGCTACACCTTC. Amino acid sequence: CSVEGWDSGDLYGYTF. Based on the CDR3 plus reference TRBV29-1 and TRBJ1-2, the full variable domain is SAVISQKPSRDICQRGTSLTIQCQVDSQVTMMFWYRQQPGQSLTLIATANQGSEATYESGFVIDKFPISRPNLTFSTLTVSNMSPEDSSIYLCSVEGWDSGDLYGYTFGSGTRLTVV.

Comments on this clonotype: This CDR3 fails to terminate in the conserved phenylalanine or tryptophan, so it likely reflects a read error. The V call is TRBV11-1, the J call TRBJ2-3; maybe TRBD1 (6 bases). The CDR3 covers 13 residues. CDR1 is SGHAT, CDR2 FQDESV, per germline (reference sequence). The V gene lost 6 bases and the J gene lost 10 bases, with 17 bases spanning the gap. The chain's CDR3 is CASRGTGMDAQYY. CDR3 DNA: TGTGCCAGCAGAGGAACAGGGATGGATGCGCAGTATTAT.

In the case of this clonotype: Germline is not matched at one junction end, which may reflect a read error. This chain connects TRBV5-1 to TRBJ2-1; TRBD1 is a possible D gene (6 bases). CDR1 and CDR2 from the germline V gene are SGHRS and YFSETQ. CDR3 size: 14 residues. The CDR3 loop reads CASSRDTTYNEQSF. The CDR3 DNA sequence: TGTGCCAGCAGCAGGGACACAACCTACAATGAGCAGTCCTTC.

The sample holds a few counts of this clonotype. The chain links TRBV7-3 to TRBJ2-5, with 7 bases aligning to TRBD2. Trimming at V came to 0 bases and at J to 1 base, leaving 2 bases not matched to a gene. The CDR3 extends over 15 amino acids. The germline CDR1 and CDR2 sequences are SGHTA and FQGTGA. CDR3 sequence reads: CASSLTGGIQETQYF. CDR3 coding DNA: TGTGCCAGCAGCTTAACGGGAGGGATCCAAGAGACCCAGTACTTC.

This clonotype was observed a single time. The chain combines TRBV29-1 with TRBJ2-7, with 8 bases identical to TRBD2. The V and J ends lost 8 bases and 3 bases, in that order; junction bases with no gene match: 15. Per germline, CDR1 SQVTM and CDR2 ANQGSEA. CDR3 length: 15 amino acids. The CDR3 protein is CSIGPAGGSYYEQYF. The CDR3 DNA is TGCAGCATTGGACCTGCGGGAGGTTCTTACTACGAGCAGTACTTC.

As for this clonotype: At one end, the junction sequence differs from germline, possibly due to a read error. CDR3 protein: CTSCVGSWGYNEQFF. CDR3 in DNA: TGTACCAGCTGTGTAGGCAGCTGGGGTTACAATGAGCAGTTCTTC. V gene TRBV7-9 combines with J gene TRBJ2-1; D ambiguous. In germline, CDR1 is SEHNR, CDR2 FQNEAQ (reference sequence). There are 15 residues in the CDR3. The variable domain in full, with the rest retrieved from reference TRBV7-9 and TRBJ2-1, is DTGVSQNPRHKITKRGQNVTFRCDPISEHNRLYWYRQTLGQGPEFLTYFQNEAQLEKSRLLSDRFSAERPKGSFSTLEIQRTEQGDSAMYLCTSCVGSWGYNEQFFGPGTRLTVL.

To note about this clonotype: This may arise from a read error, as a much more abundant clone is one base away. The chain carries TRBV7-8 and TRBJ2-7; D is possibly TRBD1 (6 bases). The V gene lost 5 bases and the J gene lost 5 bases, with 16 bases spanning the gap. Looked up from germline, CDR1 is SGHVS and CDR2 is FQNEAQ. The CDR3 has 14 residues. The CDR3 region has the DNA TGTGCCAGCAGCATCTCGGGACAAGGCCACGAGCAGTACTTC. Its translation is CASSISGQGHEQYF.